This T cell receptor (beta chain) was documented in a study of OX40 agonist ivuxolimab in advanced cancers. Study information: In this cohort, patients received ivuxolimab, an agonistic anti-OX40 (CD134) antibody. While on treatment, patients had intravenous ivuxolimab at 0.01 to 10 mg/kg every 2 weeks. Therapy given before enrollment (anti-PD-1, anti-PD-L1 or anti-CTLA-4) was allowed, and 40% had some.

This CDR3 is built from 16 residues. The germline CDR1 and CDR2 sequences are MGHDK and SYGVNS. V gave up 6 bases and J gave up 0 bases, with 14 bases separating them. The table came from immunoSEQ multiplex PCR; TCRdb's copy has only in-frame clones and leaves some out. Among about 46,000 clones listed, about 91% were seen once. The sequence was obtained from an adult with an advanced solid tumor such as melanoma, head and neck, liver or kidney cancer. Sample: CD4+ or CD8+ T cells sorted from blood, taken in a trial of the OX40 agonist ivuxolimab. The gene calls are TRBV25-1 and TRBJ2-2; D tentatively reads TRBD1 or TRBD2 (6 bases each). The CDR3 loop reads CASSRGGLANTGELFF. For the CDR3, the DNA is TGTGCCAGCAGCCGAGGGGGACTCGCGAACACCGGGGAGCTGTTTTTT.